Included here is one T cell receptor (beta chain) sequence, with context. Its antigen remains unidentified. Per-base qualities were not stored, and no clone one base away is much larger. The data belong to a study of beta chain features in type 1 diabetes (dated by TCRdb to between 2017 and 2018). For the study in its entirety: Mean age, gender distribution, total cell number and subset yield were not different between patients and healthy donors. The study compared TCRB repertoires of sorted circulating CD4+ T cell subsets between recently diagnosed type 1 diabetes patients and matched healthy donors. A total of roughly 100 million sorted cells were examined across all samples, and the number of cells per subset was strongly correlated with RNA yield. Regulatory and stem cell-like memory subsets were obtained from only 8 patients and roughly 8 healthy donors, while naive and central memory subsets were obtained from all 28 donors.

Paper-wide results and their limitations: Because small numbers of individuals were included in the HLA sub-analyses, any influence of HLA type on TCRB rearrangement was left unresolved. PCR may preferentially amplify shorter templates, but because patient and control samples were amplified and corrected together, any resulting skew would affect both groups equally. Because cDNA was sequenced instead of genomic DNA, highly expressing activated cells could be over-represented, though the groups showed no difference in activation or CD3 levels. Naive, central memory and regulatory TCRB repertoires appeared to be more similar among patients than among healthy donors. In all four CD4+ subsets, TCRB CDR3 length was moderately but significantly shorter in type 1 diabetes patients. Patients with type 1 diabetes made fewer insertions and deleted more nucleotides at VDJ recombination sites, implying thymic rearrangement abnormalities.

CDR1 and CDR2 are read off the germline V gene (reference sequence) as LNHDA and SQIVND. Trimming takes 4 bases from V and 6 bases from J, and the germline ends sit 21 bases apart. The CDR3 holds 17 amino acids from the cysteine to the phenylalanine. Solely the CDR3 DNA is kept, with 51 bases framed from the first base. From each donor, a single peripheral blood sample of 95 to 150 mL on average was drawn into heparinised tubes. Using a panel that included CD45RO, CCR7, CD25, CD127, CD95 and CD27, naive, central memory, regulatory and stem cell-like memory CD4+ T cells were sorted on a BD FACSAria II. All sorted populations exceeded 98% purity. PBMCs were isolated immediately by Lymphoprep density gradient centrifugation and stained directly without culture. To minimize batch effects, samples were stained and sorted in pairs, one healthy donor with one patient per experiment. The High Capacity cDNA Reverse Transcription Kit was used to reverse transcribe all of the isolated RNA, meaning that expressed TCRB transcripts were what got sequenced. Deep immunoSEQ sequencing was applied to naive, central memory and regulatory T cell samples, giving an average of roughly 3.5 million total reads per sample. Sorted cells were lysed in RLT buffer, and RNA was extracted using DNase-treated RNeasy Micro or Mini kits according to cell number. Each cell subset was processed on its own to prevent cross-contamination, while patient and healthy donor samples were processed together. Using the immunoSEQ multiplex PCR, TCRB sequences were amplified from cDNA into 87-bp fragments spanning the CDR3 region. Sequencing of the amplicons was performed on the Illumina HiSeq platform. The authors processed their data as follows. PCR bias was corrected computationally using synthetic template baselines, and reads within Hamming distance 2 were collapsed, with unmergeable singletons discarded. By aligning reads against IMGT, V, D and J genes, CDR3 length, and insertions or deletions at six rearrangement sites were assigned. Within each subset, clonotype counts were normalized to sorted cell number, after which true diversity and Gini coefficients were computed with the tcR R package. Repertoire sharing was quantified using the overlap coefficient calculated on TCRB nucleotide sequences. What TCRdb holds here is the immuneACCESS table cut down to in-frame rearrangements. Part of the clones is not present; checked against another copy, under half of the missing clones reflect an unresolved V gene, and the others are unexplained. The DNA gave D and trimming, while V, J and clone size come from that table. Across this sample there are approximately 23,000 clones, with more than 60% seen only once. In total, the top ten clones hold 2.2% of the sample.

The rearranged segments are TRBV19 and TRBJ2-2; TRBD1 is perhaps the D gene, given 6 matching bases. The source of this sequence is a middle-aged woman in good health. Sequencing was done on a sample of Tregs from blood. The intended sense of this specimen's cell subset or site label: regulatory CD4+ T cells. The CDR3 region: CASSNPRGRWGPGELFF. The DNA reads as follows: TGTGCCAGTAGTAACCCCAGGGGCCGATGGGGGCCCGGGGAGCTGTTTTTT. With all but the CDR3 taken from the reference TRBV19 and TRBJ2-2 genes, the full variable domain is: DGGITQSPKYLFRKEGQNVTLSCEQNLNHDAMYWYRQDPGQGLRLIYYSQIVNDFQKGDIAEGYSVSREKKESFPLTVTSAQKNPTAFYLCASSNPRGRWGPGELFFGEGSRLTVL.